The next 23 T cell receptor beta chains were all read from a single sample in a study of T cell repertoires in cytomegalovirus infection. MiXCR was run by TCRdb on the reads, yielding one entry per CDR3 protein. Seen here are around 280,000 distinct CDR3 sequences, about 13% observed once, and the top ten hold about 10%. The sequenced sample consisted of PBMCs. Every receptor here comes from a human donor in good health (CMV status not recorded). Some clones in this sample may be carry-over from other donors' samples.

This clonotype was recorded at least ten times. This chain's CDR3 is CASSLVFSGDYEQYF. The CDR3 DNA is TGTGCCAGCAGCTTAGTCTTCAGCGGGGATTACGAGCAGTACTTC. The chain recombines TRBV7-2 with TRBJ2-7; 7 nucleotides agree with TRBD2. The CDR3 is made up of 15 amino acids. Germline assignment: CDR1 SGHTA and CDR2 FQGNSA. The V and J ends lost 1 base and 4 bases, in that order; junction bases with no gene match: 7. The whole variable domain, remainder taken from reference TRBV7-2 and TRBJ2-7, is GAGVSQSPSNKVTEKGKDVELRCDPISGHTALYWYRQSLGQGLEFLIYFQGNSAPDKSGLPSDRFSAERTGGSVSTLTIQRTQQEDSAVYLCASSLVFSGDYEQYFGPGTRLTVT.

The chain has TRBV24-1 and TRBJ2-7; 7 nucleotides agree with TRBD1. Germline V gives CDR1 KGHDR, CDR2 SFDVKD. Trimming removed 3 bases from V and 3 bases from J; junction bases left unmatched: 16. The length of the CDR3 is 18 residues. CDR3 sequence (DNA): TGTGCCACCAGTGATCCCGGCCCCGGGACAGAGTTTTACTACGAGCAGTACTTC. As protein: CATSDPGPGTEFYYEQYF.

J is TRBJ1-1 and V is TRBV20-1; D is undetermined. Trimming left V 3 bases short and J 10 bases short, with 18 bases between. Germline assignment: CDR1 DFQATT and CDR2 SNEGSKA (reference sequence). The CDR3 has 13 residues. In DNA form, the CDR3 reads TGCAGTGCTAGTTACCAGGTTAAAACGGGAGCTTTCTTT. Protein sequence: CSASYQVKTGAFF.

In DNA, the CDR3 is TGTGCCAGCAGCATGGGACTAGCGGGGTACAATGAGCAGTTCTTC. Translating it yields CASSMGLAGYNEQFF. The chain carries TRBV11-2 and TRBJ2-1; 13 bases map to TRBD2. The CDR3 loop spans 15 amino acids. Germline values: CDR1 SGHAT, CDR2 FQNNGV. V lost 5 bases to trimming and J lost 4 bases; unmatched junction nucleotides: 2.

The chain employs TRBV7-6 and TRBJ1-2; a possible D gene is TRBD1 (6 bases). CDR1 is SGHVS, CDR2 FNYEAQ, per germline. The CDR3 is 13 residues long. Between the trimmed V and J ends, which lost 1 base and 6 bases, there was a span of 9 bases. The CDR3 reads CASSLVAGDGYTF. CDR3 DNA: TGTGCCAGCAGCTTAGTGGCAGGGGATGGCTACACCTTC.

The chain recombines TRBV10-3 with TRBJ1-1; D perhaps matches TRBD1 (6 bases). There are 16 residues in the CDR3. V gave up 0 bases and J gave up 6 bases, with 17 bases separating them. CDR1 is ENHRY and CDR2 is SYGVKD in the germline V gene. CDR3 sequence reads: CAISESWSGQSAEAFF. DNA for the CDR3: TGTGCCATCAGTGAGTCCTGGTCAGGACAGTCTGCTGAAGCTTTCTTT.

In its sample, this clonotype was seen a few times. The chain links TRBV29-1 to TRBJ2-5; D unclear. Trimming shortened V by 3 bases and J by 2 bases, and 10 bases separated the two germline ends. Germline lookup yields CDR1 SQVTM and CDR2 ANQGSEA. CDR3 length: 13 residues. DNA of the CDR3: TGCAGCGTTGATGGCGGCAGACAAGAGACCCAGTACTTC. It encodes CSVDGGRQETQYF.

This clonotype has a count of ten or more. The genes are TRBV7-6 and TRBJ2-1, with TRBD1 identical over 9 bases. The germline V gene encodes CDR1 SGHVS and CDR2 FNYEAQ. Trimming at V came to 2 bases and at J to 2 bases, leaving 4 bases not matched to a gene. The CDR3 loop spans 16 amino acids. Here the CDR3 DNA reads TGTGCCAGCAGCTTAAGTGGGACAGGGACCTACAATGAGCAGTTCTTC. It yields the protein CASSLSGTGTYNEQFF.

J is TRBJ2-1 and V is TRBV7-2; TRBD2 aligns across 8 bases. Unmatched junction bases numbered 15, after V lost 5 bases and J lost 12 bases. Germline loops: CDR1 SGHTA, CDR2 FQGNSA. The CDR3 runs to 15 residues. Here the CDR3 DNA reads TGTGCCAGCAGCCCCCAACTCGGGGGGGCCCGTAGGCAGTTCTTC. This encodes CASSPQLGGARRQFF.

This clonotype was counted ten times or more. The chain has TRBV12-3 or TRBV12-4 and TRBJ1-1, with D perhaps TRBD1 (5 bases). Trimming stripped 5 bases from V and 2 bases from J, with 12 bases between. CDR3 size: 14 residues. The CDR3 protein is CASSNFRANTEAFF. The DNA for the CDR3 is TGTGCCAGCAGTAATTTCAGGGCTAACACTGAAGCTTTCTTT.

This clonotype has a handful of counts. The V gene is TRBV18, the J gene TRBJ2-6; TRBD1 might be the D (5 bases). Per germline, CDR1 KGHSH and CDR2 LQKENI. The length of the CDR3 is 17 residues. With 6 bases removed from V and 0 bases from J, the gap between germline ends came to 15 bases. The chain's CDR3 is CASSPEGAYSGANVLTF. As DNA, the CDR3 is TGTGCCAGCTCCCCCGAAGGGGCCTACTCTGGGGCCAACGTCCTGACTTTC.

The chain links TRBV20-1 to TRBJ2-1; D possibly uses TRBD1 or TRBD2 (6 bases each). Germline CDR1 DFQATT, CDR2 SNEGSKA (reference sequence). The CDR3 loop spans 16 amino acids. V was shortened by 2 bases and J by 9 bases, with 23 bases between the two germline ends. The chain's CDR3 is CSARPETGRWNAEQFF. The DNA for the CDR3 is TGCAGTGCTAGACCAGAAACAGGGAGGTGGAATGCTGAGCAGTTCTTC.

This rearrangement joins TRBV7-9 to TRBJ1-1; D ambiguous. The CDR3 runs to 14 residues. Per germline, CDR1 SEHNR and CDR2 FQNEAQ (reference sequence). The germline V and J ends were trimmed by 4 bases and 4 bases, with 13 bases remaining between them. The CDR3 loop is CASSSSRVATEAFF. CDR3 bases: TGTGCCAGCAGCTCGAGCCGGGTCGCCACTGAAGCTTTCTTT.

This clonotype was observed many times. This chain joins TRBV7-2 and TRBJ2-7, with a weak D call TRBD1 (6 bases). Germline-derived CDR1 and CDR2 are SGHTA and FQGNSA. Trimming removed 5 bases from V and 3 bases from J, with 23 bases in between. The CDR3 contains 17 residues. The DNA of the CDR3 is TGTGCCAGCAGCCCCCCTACAGGGTCCCTCCGTCGCTACGAGCAGTACTTC. Protein product: CASSPPTGSLRRYEQYF.

This clonotype was detected many times. The chain uses TRBV20-1 and TRBJ2-1, with TRBD2 matching over 13 bases. The CDR3 totals 15 residues. Germline CDR1 is DFQATT and CDR2 is SNEGSKA (reference sequence). The ends lost 5 bases at V and 6 bases at J; junction bases unmatched: 7. The CDR3 nucleotides read TGCAGTGCTTCCGGGACTAGCGGGAAGCTCAATGAGCAGTTCTTC. This gives the protein CSASGTSGKLNEQFF.

This clonotype was counted only a few times. The chain couples TRBV24-1 to TRBJ2-2; no clear D gene. This CDR3 is 13 amino acids long. Trimming stripped 4 bases from V and 2 bases from J, with 4 bases between. CDR1 is KGHDR and CDR2 is SFDVKD in the germline V gene. The CDR3 sequence: CATSEVNTGELFF. The CDR3 coding sequence is TGTGCCACCAGTGAAGTCAACACCGGGGAGCTGTTTTTT.

This clonotype was seen ten or more times. J is TRBJ1-1 and V is TRBV27; 9 nucleotides align to TRBD1. The CDR3 is 15 residues long. The germline V gene encodes CDR1 MNHEY and CDR2 SMNVEV (reference sequence). Germline trimming cut 6 bases from V and 4 bases from J; bases unmatched to any gene: 9. CDR3 loop: CASRQGATYGTEAFF. CDR3 DNA: TGTGCCAGCAGACAGGGGGCCACGTACGGCACTGAAGCTTTCTTT.

This clonotype was counted many times. The rearrangement joins TRBV12-3 or TRBV12-4 to TRBJ2-2; D unresolved. With 5 bases removed from V and 6 bases from J, the gap between germline ends came to 13 bases. The CDR3 consists of 14 residues. The CDR3 DNA reads as TGTGCCAGCAGTCCCGTCTCAGTAGCCGGGGAGCTGTTTTTT. Translating it yields CASSPVSVAGELFF.

The chain carries TRBV7-3 and TRBJ2-7; no definite D call. V was pared by 5 bases and J by 3 bases, with 14 bases between. Looked up from germline, CDR1 is SGHTA and CDR2 is FQGTGA. The CDR3 runs 14 residues. This CDR3 is CASSPSGDHYEQYF. CDR3 nucleotides: TGTGCCAGCAGCCCTAGTGGGGATCACTACGAGCAGTACTTC.

This clonotype has a handful of counts. This sequence joins TRBV19 and TRBJ1-5; D ambiguous. The CDR3 is 14 amino acids. Per the germline V gene, CDR1 is LNHDA and CDR2 is SQIVND (reference sequence). V shed 6 bases and J shed 2 bases, with 11 bases lying between them. This CDR3 reads CASRKTNGNQPQHF. The CDR3 nucleotides read TGTGCCAGTAGAAAAACCAACGGCAATCAGCCCCAGCATTTT. Full variable domain (remainder filled in from reference TRBV19 and TRBJ1-5): DGGITQSPKYLFRKEGQNVTLSCEQNLNHDAMYWYRQDPGQGLRLIYYSQIVNDFQKGDIAEGYSVSREKKESFPLTVTSAQKNPTAFYLCASRKTNGNQPQHFGDGTRLSIL.

This clonotype was counted between two and nine times. V and J are TRBV11-3 and TRBJ1-1; D gene ambiguous. This CDR3 is built from 13 residues. From germline, CDR1 is SGHNT and CDR2 YENEEA. V was clipped by 3 bases and J by 2 bases, with 7 bases between them. The CDR3 spells CASSFGDNTEAFF. The CDR3 nucleotides read TGTGCCAGCAGCTTTGGGGATAACACTGAAGCTTTCTTT.

The chain's CDR3 is CASSATGTLNNEQFF. Here the CDR3 DNA reads TGCGCCAGCAGTGCGACAGGGACATTGAACAATGAGCAGTTCTTC. The rearrangement uses TRBV10-1 and TRBJ2-1; TRBD1 aligns across 7 bases. The CDR3 totals 15 residues. V dropped 4 bases and J dropped 5; count of bases not matched to a gene: 8. From germline, CDR1 is WNHNN and CDR2 SYGVQD (reference sequence).

In its sample, this clonotype was seen a few times. The chain is built from TRBV23-1 and TRBJ1-1; D is undetermined. TRBV23-1 is reported as an ORF; its role is uncertain. The ends were cut back, 3 bases at V and 4 bases at J, with 15 bases in the middle. CDR3 size: 15 residues. The CDR3 region is CASSHFDITPTEAFF. The CDR3 coding sequence is TGCGCCAGCAGTCACTTTGACATTACCCCCACTGAAGCTTTCTTT.